This entry lists 30 T cell receptor beta chains sequenced from one sample in a study of cytomegalovirus exposure and HLA in healthy donors. Here immunoSEQ multiplex PCR was the method, and the copy in TCRdb shows in-frame clones only, minus some. The table has around 150,000 clones, approximately 88% seen once; the top ten hold about 3.1%. Input material: PBMCs. The receptors shown here come from a woman younger than 35 in good health and CMV-seropositive.

This chain connects TRBV2 to TRBJ2-7; 8 bases align to TRBD1. V dropped 6 bases and J dropped 4; count of bases not matched to a gene: 8. The CDR3 covers 14 residues. Per the germline V gene, CDR1 is SNHLY and CDR2 is FYNNEI. The CDR3 loop reads CASSSPRGRYEQYF. The DNA for the CDR3 is TGTGCCAGCAGCTCCCCCAGGGGGCGGTACGAGCAGTACTTC. Using reference TRBV2 and TRBJ2-7 for the parts outside the CDR3, the full variable domain is EPEVTQTPSHQVTQMGQEVILRCVPISNHLYFYWYRQILGQKVEFLVSFYNNEISEKSEIFDDQFSVERPDGSNFTLKIRSTKLEDSAMYFCASSSPRGRYEQYFGPGTRLTVT.

This sequence joins TRBV4-1 and TRBJ2-1; 10 bases line up with TRBD2. The CDR3 covers 17 residues. V was pared by 1 base and J by 8 bases, with 11 bases of the junction left unmatched. Germline CDR1 is MGHRA and CDR2 is YSYEKL. This CDR3 is CASSQVKASGSKDEQFF. The DNA of the CDR3 is TGCGCCAGCAGCCAAGTCAAGGCTAGCGGGAGTAAGGATGAGCAGTTCTTC.

The J gene is TRBJ2-7, the V gene TRBV18, with TRBD2 identical over 9 bases. This CDR3 has 14 residues. V lost 1 base and J lost 6; bases outside the gene matches: 4. Germline V gene lookup returns CDR1 KGHSH and CDR2 LQKENI. The CDR3, as DNA: TGTGCCAGCTCACCACTGCGGGAGGGCGGCGAGCAGTACTTC. Protein: CASSPLREGGEQYF.

This clone has only one observation. The V call is TRBV4-1, the J call TRBJ2-7; the D gene is possibly TRBD1 (6 bases). Trimming shortened V by 4 bases and J by 3 bases, and 13 bases separated the two germline ends. The germline V gene encodes CDR1 MGHRA and CDR2 YSYEKL. The CDR3 sequence is 14 residues long. The CDR3 region is CASSRDRTNYEQYF. CDR3 nucleotides: TGCGCCAGCAGCCGCGACAGGACGAACTACGAGCAGTACTTC.

The chain combines TRBV7-9 with TRBJ2-2, with 9 bases fitting TRBD1. Germline V gives CDR1 SEHNR, CDR2 FQNEAQ (reference sequence). This CDR3 is 15 amino acids long. Trimming at V came to 6 bases and at J to 4 bases, leaving 6 bases not matched to a gene. As DNA, the CDR3 is TGTGCCAGCAGGCGCCGGACAGGGGTCACCGGGGAGCTGTTTTTT. Translation: CASRRRTGVTGELFF.

This sequence joins TRBV27 and TRBJ2-2; 7 bases align to TRBD2. CDR3 length: 13 amino acids. The trim removed 6 bases at V and 6 bases at J, leaving 4 bases unmatched. CDR1 and CDR2 (germline): MNHEY, SMNVEV (reference sequence). In DNA form, the CDR3 reads TGTGCCAGCAGAGACGCGGGAGCCGGGGAGCTGTTTTTT. It is translated as CASRDAGAGELFF.

This chain connects TRBV28 to TRBJ1-5; 8 nucleotides line up with TRBD1. CDR3 size: 17 residues. The ends lost 3 bases at V and 5 bases at J; junction bases unmatched: 12. CDR1 and CDR2 (germline): MDHEN, SYDVKM. CDR3 bases: TGTGCCAGCAGTTTTGCACTCGGACAGGGCCGTCATCAGCCCCAGCATTTT. This sequence encodes CASSFALGQGRHQPQHF.

This chain connects TRBV7-8 to TRBJ1-2; D remains ambiguous. Germline CDR1 SGHVS, CDR2 FQNEAQ. CDR3 size: 12 residues. Trimming cost V 6 bases and J 4 bases, with 9 bases left between them. The CDR3 region has the DNA TGTGCCAGCAGTCGGGATGCCTATGGCTACACCTTC. Residues: CASSRDAYGYTF.

The gene calls are TRBV7-8 and TRBJ2-1; 8 bases are shared with TRBD2. Unmatched junction bases numbered 13, after V lost 6 bases and J lost 3 bases. Germline V gene data show CDR1 as SGHVS and CDR2 as FQNEAQ. This CDR3 contains 17 residues. CDR3 sequence: CASRLGAGVLNYNEQFF. DNA for the CDR3: TGTGCCAGCAGACTCGGAGCGGGGGTCTTAAACTACAATGAGCAGTTCTTC.

The chain is built from TRBV5-5 and TRBJ1-2, with 8 bases lining up with TRBD1. The CDR3 has 14 residues. Germline CDR1 and CDR2: SGHKS and YYEKEE (reference sequence). The junction had 6 bases not matched to a gene; V was cut back by 0 bases and J by 8 bases. The CDR3 nucleotides read TGTGCCAGCAGCTTGGAGGGACAGGAAGGCGGCTACACCTTC. Protein product: CASSLEGQEGGYTF.

The J gene is TRBJ2-3, the V gene TRBV6-1, with 9 bases that match TRBD2. This CDR3 has 15 amino acids. V lost 2 bases to trimming and J lost 4 bases; unmatched junction nucleotides: 4. Looked up from germline, CDR1 is MNHNS and CDR2 is SASEGT. The CDR3 DNA sequence: TGTGCCAGCAGTGAAATAGCGGGAGCTGCAGATACGCAGTATTTT. It codes for CASSEIAGAADTQYF.

The rearrangement joins TRBV5-1 to TRBJ1-1, with TRBD1 identical over 7 bases. Trimming cost V 3 bases and J 1 base; bases outside gene matches: 6. The CDR3 totals 15 residues. Germline-derived CDR1 and CDR2 are SGHRS and YFSETQ. CDR3 coding DNA: TGCGCCAGCAGCTGGACAGGACCCCAGAACACTGAAGCTTTCTTT. This gives the protein CASSWTGPQNTEAFF. The entire variable domain, with the rest obtained from reference TRBV5-1 and TRBJ1-1, is as follows: KAGVTQTPRYLIKTRGQQVTLSCSPISGHRSVSWYQQTPGQGLQFLFEYFSETQRNKGNFPGRFSGRQFSNSRSEMNVSTLELGDSALYLCASSWTGPQNTEAFFGQGTRLTVV.

The gene calls are TRBV4-2 and TRBJ1-5, with 7 bases matching TRBD1. The CDR3 is 15 amino acids. The trim removed 5 bases at V and 4 bases at J, leaving 8 bases unmatched. CDR1 is LGHNA and CDR2 is YNFKEQ in the germline V gene. CDR3: CASSVGGGMNQPQHF. The CDR3 DNA reads as TGTGCCAGCAGCGTCGGAGGGGGCATGAATCAGCCCCAGCATTTT.

The genes are TRBV7-9 and TRBJ2-3, with 8 bases identical to TRBD1. Trimming took 5 bases from V and 2 from J; bases not matched to a gene: 9. This CDR3 spans 16 amino acids. Germline CDR1 is SEHNR and CDR2 is FQNEAQ (reference sequence). The CDR3 region is CASSTLGQDFTDTQYF. In DNA, the CDR3 is TGTGCCAGCAGCACACTGGGACAGGACTTCACAGATACGCAGTATTTT.

This chain connects TRBV12-5 to TRBJ1-2; 9 nucleotides align to TRBD1. The germline CDR1 and CDR2 sequences are LGHNT and FRNRAP. The CDR3 totals 13 residues. V lost 1 base and J lost 9; bases outside the gene matches: 3. The CDR3 sequence: CASGLEQGASYTF. CDR3 DNA sequence: TGTGCTAGTGGTTTGGAACAGGGGGCAAGCTACACCTTC.

The chain carries TRBV9 and TRBJ2-7; 8 bases align to TRBD2. The CDR3 consists of 16 residues. Germline loops: CDR1 SGDLS, CDR2 YYNGEE. Trimming took 2 bases from V and 6 from J; bases not matched to a gene: 13. The CDR3 DNA sequence: TGTGCCAGCAGCGTCAGTCCGGGAGGGGGGTCGGGCGAGCAGTACTTC. Protein product: CASSVSPGGGSGEQYF.

This chain joins TRBV6-1 and TRBJ2-3; possible D gene TRBD2, 7 bases. Looked up from germline, CDR1 is MNHNS and CDR2 is SASEGT. CDR3 length: 15 residues. The V and J ends lost 7 bases and 0 bases respectively, with 14 bases between them. The CDR3 loop is CASTEGGGSTDTQYF. The CDR3 bases are TGTGCCAGCACCGAAGGGGGAGGGAGCACAGATACGCAGTATTTT.

This clone was seen only once. The CDR3 spells CASSTATSGSTDTQYF. As DNA, the CDR3 is TGTGCCAGCAGCACTGCGACTAGCGGAAGCACAGATACGCAGTATTTT. This chain links TRBV7-9 with TRBJ2-3, with 9 bases aligning to TRBD2. The junction had 6 bases not matched to a gene; V was cut back by 5 bases and J by 0 bases. This CDR3 is built from 16 residues. CDR1 is SEHNR and CDR2 is FQNEAQ in the germline V gene (reference sequence).

The V gene is TRBV25-1, the J gene TRBJ1-2, with 8 bases aligning to TRBD1. CDR3 length: 16 residues. Per the germline V gene, CDR1 is MGHDK and CDR2 is SYGVNS. V was pared by 2 bases and J by 4 bases, with 9 bases of the junction left unmatched. The CDR3 reads CASSEPSGQGLYGYTF. The CDR3 DNA reads TGTGCCAGCAGTGAACCCTCAGGACAGGGCCTCTATGGCTACACCTTC.

V gene TRBV6-6 combines with J gene TRBJ1-2; D uncertain. From germline, CDR1 is MNHNY and CDR2 SVGAGI (reference sequence). The CDR3 runs to 13 residues. V shed 7 bases and J shed 0 bases, with 9 bases lying between them. CDR3 in amino acids: CASTLVANYGYTF. CDR3 nucleotides: TGTGCCAGCACTCTAGTAGCTAACTATGGCTACACCTTC.

This clone was observed a handful of times. This sequence joins TRBV10-1 and TRBJ2-7; a possible D gene is TRBD2 (5 bases). The CDR3 is made up of 13 amino acids. V gave up 2 bases and J gave up 6 bases, with 11 bases separating them. CDR1 WNHNN and CDR2 SYGVQD come from the germline V gene (reference sequence). The CDR3 DNA reads TGCGCCAGCAGTGAGGGGGAGAGTACCGAGCAGTACTTC. Its translation is CASSEGESTEQYF.

The rearrangement joins TRBV6-6 to TRBJ2-7; 8 bases are shared with TRBD1. Germline V gene sequence: CDR1 MNHNY, CDR2 SVGAGI (reference sequence). CDR3 length equals 13 residues. J was trimmed by 6 bases and V by 11 bases; bases with no gene match: 12. The CDR3 protein is CAGASGGGGEQYF. CDR3 bases: TGTGCCGGAGCCTCAGGGGGCGGAGGCGAGCAGTACTTC.

This chain joins TRBV7-9 and TRBJ2-7; 11 bases are a match to TRBD2. The V gene's germline CDR1 is SEHNR and CDR2 FQNEAQ (reference sequence). V shed 6 bases and J 2 bases; nucleotides not matched to a gene: 9. The CDR3 is 16 amino acids. CDR3 nucleotides: TGTGCCAGCAGTTTTACGGGACTAGCGGTTCCCTACGAGCAGTACTTC. This codes for CASSFTGLAVPYEQYF.

The CDR3 DNA reads as TGTGCCAGCAGCACATACATAGCTACAGGGTCGGAGCAGTACTTC. Residues: CASSTYIATGSEQYF. The rearrangement links TRBV7-8 to TRBJ2-7; the D gene is possibly TRBD1 (6 bases). Germline V gives CDR1 SGHVS, CDR2 FQNEAQ. This CDR3 has 15 residues. Trimming removed 5 bases from V and 7 bases from J, with 21 bases in between.

This rearrangement joins TRBV4-2 to TRBJ2-4, with 7 bases fitting TRBD2. This CDR3 is 14 amino acids long. V lost 4 bases, J lost 7 bases, and 7 bases stayed unmatched. Germline V CDR1 and CDR2: LGHNA, YNFKEQ. The CDR3 region is CASSPQREGNIQYF. Written as DNA, the CDR3 is TGTGCCAGCAGCCCCCAGCGGGAAGGGAACATTCAGTACTTC.

This chain uses TRBV4-3 with TRBJ2-7, with 8 bases matching TRBD2. Germline V gene data show CDR1 as LGHNA and CDR2 as YSLEER. CDR3 length equals 18 residues. V lost 0 bases and J lost 0; bases outside the gene matches: 10. CDR3 region: CASSQDSRGGRSSYEQYF. In nucleotides, the CDR3 is TGCGCCAGCAGCCAAGATAGCCGGGGGGGCCGAAGCTCCTACGAGCAGTACTTC.

V and J are TRBV10-3 and TRBJ1-2; D unresolved. Trimming removed 3 bases at V and 0 bases at J, with 5 bases between. The CDR3 extends over 13 amino acids. CDR1 is ENHRY and CDR2 is SYGVKD in the germline V gene. Written as DNA, the CDR3 is TGTGCCATCAGTGACAGTTCTAACTATGGCTACACCTTC. This translates into CAISDSSNYGYTF.

The chain combines TRBV4-2 with TRBJ2-7; no definite D call. The V end was cut by 0 bases, the J end by 2 bases, with 11 bases between. Per germline, CDR1 LGHNA and CDR2 YNFKEQ. The CDR3 is 15 residues long. CDR3 sequence reads: CASSQDAYVPYEQYF. The CDR3 DNA reads as TGTGCCAGCAGCCAAGACGCCTATGTCCCCTACGAGCAGTACTTC.

V gene TRBV7-2 combines with J gene TRBJ2-4; 7 nucleotides match TRBD2. This CDR3 comprises 14 residues. Germline values: CDR1 SGHTA, CDR2 FQGNSA. The J segment lost 5 bases and the V segment lost 3 bases, leaving 4 bases of the junction unmatched. CDR3 sequence: CASSFGGDENIQYF. The CDR3 DNA reads as TGTGCCAGCAGCTTTGGGGGGGACGAAAACATTCAGTACTTC.

V gene TRBV19 combines with J gene TRBJ2-7; the match to TRBD2 covers 8 bases. V trimming: 5 bases; J trimming: 3 bases; junction bases outside the gene matches: 6. CDR1 is LNHDA and CDR2 is SQIVND in the germline V gene (reference sequence). The CDR3 extends over 14 amino acids. CDR3: CASSASSGFYEQYF. Written as DNA, the CDR3 is TGTGCCAGTAGTGCTTCTAGCGGGTTCTACGAGCAGTACTTC.